Presented here are 19 T cell receptor beta chains from one specimen sequenced in a study of T-cell memory formation after mild COVID-19. TCRdb called the 5' RACE reads again in MiXCR, with one record for every CDR3 protein. This table has hundreds of thousands of distinct CDR3 sequences, approximately 15% appearing once. The sample comprised PBMCs or a T cell subset sorted from them (not recorded which). These receptors originate from a man in his late teens or twenties who had mild COVID-19 (a few samples of this study predate the infection). Cell type and time point are not known.

The rearrangement joins TRBV5-1 to TRBJ2-5; D may be TRBD1 (5 bases). The CDR3 covers 15 residues. Trimming took 4 bases from V and 5 from J, leaving 18 bases between them. Germline-derived CDR1 and CDR2 are SGHRS and YFSETQ. The CDR3 region has the DNA TGCGCCAGCAGCCCCAGGACACCGGTAGGGGAGACCCAGTACTTC. Protein product: CASSPRTPVGETQYF.

This clonotype came up a few times. This chain links TRBV5-4 with TRBJ2-7; D uncertain. V lost 6 bases, J lost 2 bases, and 15 bases lay in between. This CDR3 has 14 residues. Looked up from germline, CDR1 is SGHNT and CDR2 is YYREEE (reference sequence). DNA for the CDR3: TGTGCCAGCACCCCGAACAATGGGGCCTACGAGCAGTACTTC. Amino acids: CASTPNNGAYEQYF.

This chain uses TRBV28 with TRBJ1-1; D is possibly TRBD1 (5 bases). V was shortened by 3 bases and J by 4 bases, with 15 bases between the two germline ends. The CDR3 extends over 15 amino acids. Germline V gene sequence: CDR1 MDHEN, CDR2 SYDVKM. The CDR3 nucleotides read TGTGCCAGCAGTTTGCGCGGGGCCTTTTTCACTGAAGCTTTCTTT. Translation: CASSLRGAFFTEAFF.

V is TRBV6-6 and J is TRBJ2-7; D gene unclear. V lost 2 bases and J 0 bases, leaving 8 bases between the germline ends. CDR3 length: 14 amino acids. The germline V gene encodes CDR1 MNHNY and CDR2 SVGAGI (reference sequence). The chain's CDR3 is CASSYRVSSYEQYV. Written as DNA, the CDR3 is TGTGCCAGCAGTTACAGGGTAAGCTCCTACGAGCAGTACGTC.

The chain employs TRBV4-3 and TRBJ2-1, with D possibly TRBD1 on 6 matching bases. The V end lost 3 bases, the J end lost 8 bases, and 14 bases lay between the germline ends. The CDR3 consists of 14 residues. Per the germline V gene, CDR1 is LGHNA and CDR2 is YSLEER. This CDR3 is CASSQGLQGYEQFF. The CDR3 coding sequence is TGCGCCAGCAGCCAGGGGCTACAGGGCTATGAGCAGTTCTTC.

The gene calls are TRBV20-1 and TRBJ2-3, with 13 positions matching TRBD2. The CDR3 is 16 amino acids. Per germline, CDR1 DFQATT and CDR2 SNEGSKA (reference sequence). V gave up 5 bases and J gave up 2 bases; unmatched junction bases: 7. The CDR3 region is CSAPAGLAGVTDTQYF. The CDR3 nucleotides are TGCAGTGCTCCGGCTGGACTAGCGGGGGTCACAGATACGCAGTATTTT.

This clonotype occurred a few times. This chain uses TRBV29-1 with TRBJ2-3; 8 bases map to TRBD1. Unmatched junction bases numbered 6, after V lost 0 bases and J lost 4 bases. CDR1 is SQVTM, CDR2 ANQGSEA, per germline. This CDR3 has 15 residues. This chain's CDR3 is CSVEEGRGRPDTQYF. CDR3 DNA: TGCAGCGTTGAAGAAGGCAGGGGGCGCCCAGATACGCAGTATTTT.

The rearrangement links TRBV24-1 to TRBJ2-7, with D tentatively TRBD1 or TRBD2 (5 bases each). The CDR3 runs 14 residues. Germline V gene lookup returns CDR1 KGHDR and CDR2 SFDVKD. V was shortened by 4 bases and J by 5 bases, with 14 bases between the two germline ends. The CDR3 loop is CATSDPGQGDEQYF. CDR3 DNA: TGTGCCACCAGTGACCCCGGCCAGGGAGACGAGCAGTACTTC.

This clonotype was seen a few times. This chain connects TRBV5-1 to TRBJ1-1; the match to TRBD1 covers 12 bases. V gave up 1 base and J gave up 6 bases; unmatched junction bases: 4. CDR3 length: 15 amino acids. CDR1 and CDR2 (germline): SGHRS, YFSETQ. CDR3 coding DNA: TGCGCCAGCAGCTTGTCGGGACAGGGGGCCCCTGAAGCTTTCTTT. This sequence encodes CASSLSGQGAPEAFF. The full variable domain, completed using reference TRBV5-1 and TRBJ1-1, is KAGVTQTPRYLIKTRGQQVTLSCSPISGHRSVSWYQQTPGQGLQFLFEYFSETQRNKGNFPGRFSGRQFSNSRSEMNVSTLELGDSALYLCASSLSGQGAPEAFFGQGTRLTVV.

V gene TRBV2 combines with J gene TRBJ1-1, with D unclear. This CDR3 spans 12 amino acids. The germline V gene has CDR1 SNHLY and CDR2 FYNNEI. The V end was cut by 9 bases, the J end by 0 bases, with 8 bases between. The CDR3, as DNA: TGTGCCAGAGGTACTTTGAACACTGAAGCTTTCTTT. It codes for CARGTLNTEAFF.

The genes are TRBV30 and TRBJ2-3, with D unresolved. There are 12 residues in the CDR3. Germline-derived CDR1 and CDR2 are GTSNPN and SVGIG (reference sequence). Trimming removed 1 base at V and 6 bases at J, with 8 bases between. CDR3 nucleotides: TGTGCCTGGAGTGAGCCCCCGGATACGCAGTATTTT. It translates to CAWSEPPDTQYF.

The rearrangement joins TRBV6-5 to TRBJ1-2, with D perhaps matching TRBD1 (5 bases). Germline V gene sequence: CDR1 MNHEY, CDR2 SVGAGI. Trimming stripped 2 bases from V and 2 bases from J, with 15 bases between. This CDR3 is 16 amino acids long. CDR3 sequence reads: CASSYGLSEGNYGYTF. Here the CDR3 DNA reads TGTGCCAGCAGTTACGGCCTCAGCGAGGGGAACTATGGCTACACCTTC.

The chain couples TRBV4-1 to TRBJ2-7, with no clear D. There are 15 residues in the CDR3. Trimming cost V 0 bases and J 6 bases, with 15 bases left between them. Germline values: CDR1 MGHRA, CDR2 YSYEKL. The CDR3 sequence: CASSQEGNLEAEQYV. The CDR3 DNA reads TGCGCCAGCAGCCAAGAAGGGAATTTGGAAGCCGAGCAGTACGTC.

This clonotype came up a few times. The chain uses TRBV6-5 and TRBJ2-5, with D perhaps TRBD1 or TRBD2 (5 bases each). The CDR3 runs 14 residues. V was pared by 4 bases and J by 6 bases, with 15 bases between. Looked up from germline, CDR1 is MNHEY and CDR2 is SVGAGI. CDR3 loop: CASSSGTIHQTQYF. The DNA of the CDR3 is TGTGCCAGCAGTTCCGGGACCATCCACCAGACCCAGTACTTC.

V gene TRBV5-4 combines with J gene TRBJ2-5; D unclear. The CDR3 covers 15 residues. The germline CDR1 and CDR2 sequences are SGHNT and YYREEE (reference sequence). Trimming removed 1 base from V and 2 bases from J, with 12 bases in between. CDR3 sequence (DNA): TGTGCCAGCAGCTTGAGGAGCAGGTCACAAGAGACCCAGTACTTC. Protein: CASSLRSRSQETQYF.

The chain carries TRBV12-3 or TRBV12-4 and TRBJ2-3; D call uncertain. V was cut by 8 bases and J by 7 bases, with 22 bases left in between. The CDR3 covers 15 residues. The CDR3 sequence: CASGDGRRRPYTQYF. Written as DNA, the CDR3 is TGTGCCAGCGGAGACGGGCGGCGCCGACCCTATACGCAGTATTTT.

V and J are TRBV5-1 and TRBJ1-2; D is perhaps TRBD1 (5 bases). The V gene lost 4 bases and the J gene lost 4 bases, with 11 bases spanning the gap. Germline values: CDR1 SGHRS, CDR2 YFSETQ. There are 13 residues in the CDR3. For the CDR3, the DNA is TGCGCCAGCAGCACAGACAGTTCCTATGGCTACACCTTC. Translated, it gives CASSTDSSYGYTF. Looking up the rest from reference TRBV5-1 and TRBJ1-2 gives the full variable domain: KAGVTQTPRYLIKTRGQQVTLSCSPISGHRSVSWYQQTPGQGLQFLFEYFSETQRNKGNFPGRFSGRQFSNSRSEMNVSTLELGDSALYLCASSTDSSYGYTFGSGTRLTVV.

V and J are TRBV7-3 and TRBJ2-3, with 9 bases that match TRBD2. The CDR3 length is 16 residues. V lost 5 bases to trimming and J lost 3 bases; unmatched junction nucleotides: 9. Looked up from germline, CDR1 is SGHTA and CDR2 is FQGTGA. In nucleotides, the CDR3 is TGTGCCAGCAGCCCCCTCCAAGCGGGGGGTACAGATACGCAGTATTTT. It translates to CASSPLQAGGTDTQYF.

The chain joins TRBV6-5 to TRBJ2-6, with TRBD1 matching over 7 bases. The CDR3 runs 18 residues. Germline-derived CDR1 and CDR2 are MNHEY and SVGAGI. With 2 bases clipped from V and 0 bases from J, the junction kept 7 bases outside the gene matches. The CDR3 loop is CASSYSQGVPSGANVLTF. The CDR3 DNA sequence: TGTGCCAGCAGTTACAGCCAGGGGGTGCCCTCTGGGGCCAACGTCCTGACTTTC.